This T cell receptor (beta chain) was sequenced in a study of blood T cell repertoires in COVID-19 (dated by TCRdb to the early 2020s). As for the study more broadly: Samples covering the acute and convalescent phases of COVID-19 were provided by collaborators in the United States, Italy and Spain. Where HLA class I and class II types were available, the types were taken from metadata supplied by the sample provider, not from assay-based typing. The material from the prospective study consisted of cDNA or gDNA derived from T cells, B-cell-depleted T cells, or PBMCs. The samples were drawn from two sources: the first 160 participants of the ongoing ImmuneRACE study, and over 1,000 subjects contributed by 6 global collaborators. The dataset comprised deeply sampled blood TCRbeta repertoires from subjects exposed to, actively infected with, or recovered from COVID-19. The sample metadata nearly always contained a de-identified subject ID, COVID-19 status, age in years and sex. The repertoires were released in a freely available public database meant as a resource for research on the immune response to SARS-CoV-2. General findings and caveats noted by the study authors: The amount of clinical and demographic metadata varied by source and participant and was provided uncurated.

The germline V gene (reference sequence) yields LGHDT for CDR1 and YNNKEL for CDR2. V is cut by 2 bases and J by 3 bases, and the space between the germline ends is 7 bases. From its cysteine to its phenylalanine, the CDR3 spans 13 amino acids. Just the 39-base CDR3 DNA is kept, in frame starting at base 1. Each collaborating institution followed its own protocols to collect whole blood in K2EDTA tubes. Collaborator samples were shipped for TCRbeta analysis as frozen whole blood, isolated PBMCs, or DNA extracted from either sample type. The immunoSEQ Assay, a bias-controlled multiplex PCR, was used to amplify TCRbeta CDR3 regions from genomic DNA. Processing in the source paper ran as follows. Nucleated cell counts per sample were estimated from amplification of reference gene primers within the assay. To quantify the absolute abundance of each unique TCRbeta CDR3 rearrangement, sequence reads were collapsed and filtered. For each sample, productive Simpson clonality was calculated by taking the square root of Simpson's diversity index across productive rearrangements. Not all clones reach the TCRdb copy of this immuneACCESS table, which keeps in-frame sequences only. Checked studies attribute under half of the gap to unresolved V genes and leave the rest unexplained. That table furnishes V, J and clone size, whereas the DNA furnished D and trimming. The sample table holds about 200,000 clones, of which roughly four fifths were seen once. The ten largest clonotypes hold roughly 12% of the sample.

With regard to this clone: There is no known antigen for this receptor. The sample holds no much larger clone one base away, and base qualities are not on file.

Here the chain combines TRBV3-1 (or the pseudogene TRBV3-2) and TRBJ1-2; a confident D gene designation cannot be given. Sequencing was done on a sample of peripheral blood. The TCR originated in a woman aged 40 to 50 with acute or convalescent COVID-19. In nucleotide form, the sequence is TGTGCCAGCAGCCAATCTCGGGACTATGGCTACACCTTC. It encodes CASSQSRDYGYTF.